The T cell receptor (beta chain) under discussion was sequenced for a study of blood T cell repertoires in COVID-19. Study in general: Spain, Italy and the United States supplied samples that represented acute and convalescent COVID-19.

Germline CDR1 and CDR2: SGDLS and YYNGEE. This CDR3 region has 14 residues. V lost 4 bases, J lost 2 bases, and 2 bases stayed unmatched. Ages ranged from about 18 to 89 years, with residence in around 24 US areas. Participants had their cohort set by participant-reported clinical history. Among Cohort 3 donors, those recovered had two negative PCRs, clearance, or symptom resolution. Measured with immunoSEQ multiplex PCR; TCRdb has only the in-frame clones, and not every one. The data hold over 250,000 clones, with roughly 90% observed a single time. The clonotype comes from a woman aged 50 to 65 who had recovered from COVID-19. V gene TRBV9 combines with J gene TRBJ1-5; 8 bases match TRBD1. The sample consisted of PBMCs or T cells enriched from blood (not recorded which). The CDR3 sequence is CASSLQGGNQPQHF. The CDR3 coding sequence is TGTGCCAGCAGCTTACAGGGGGGCAATCAGCCCCAGCATTTT.